This TCR beta chain is from a study of identifying expanded T cells in peripheral blood. Sequencing was performed with immunoSEQ multiplex PCR; in TCRdb, only in-frame clones are kept and a portion is missing. This sample has about 82,000 clones, with around 90% found just once. From germline, CDR1 is ENHRY and CDR2 SYGVKD. Trimming took 0 bases from V and 5 from J, leaving 11 bases between them. The CDR3 runs 15 residues. The sequenced sample consisted of blood. V and J are TRBV10-3 and TRBJ2-1; D is possibly TRBD1 or TRBD2 (5 bases each). The sequence was obtained from a person aged 18 to 70 in good health. The CDR3 region is CAISESGPSNNEQFF. The CDR3, as DNA: TGTGCCATCAGTGAGTCGGGACCCTCTAACAATGAGCAGTTCTTC.